Included here is one TCR beta chain sequence, with context. Its antigen is currently unknown. Data came from immunoSEQ multiplex PCR; TCRdb stores just in-frame clones and leaves some out. The sample has approximately 13,000 clones, around 85% seen once. The data originate from a study of STAT3 mutations in large granular lymphocyte leukemia. V was cut by 7 bases and J by 0 bases, with 12 bases left in between. CDR3 length: 15 amino acids. Germline CDR1 reads MNHEY; CDR2 reads SMNVEV (reference sequence). Study-level results: At least one immunodominant TCR beta clonotype appeared in every T-cell large granular lymphocyte leukemia patient.

What was sequenced was peripheral blood mononuclear cells. The chain has TRBV27 and TRBJ2-2; D tentatively reads TRBD1 or TRBD2 (5 bases each). This receptor was identified in a man between 60 and 70 years old with T-cell large granular lymphocyte leukemia. Some clones in this sample may be carry-over from other donors' samples. CDR3 nucleotides: TGTGCCAGCATAAGTGGGGGAACGAACACCGGGGAGCTGTTTTTT. Protein sequence: CASISGGTNTGELFF.